This entry describes one T cell receptor (beta chain). In germline, CDR1 is SGDLS, CDR2 YYNGEE. This CDR3 contains 15 residues. The V end was cut by 0 bases, the J end by 0 bases, with 9 bases between. The data derive from a study of blood T cells in healthy people across ages. The second PCR ran about 6 to 12 cycles with a sample-barcoded 5' primer and J-beta primers. MiXCR was run by TCRdb on the 5' RACE reads, yielding one entry per CDR3 protein. This sample has some 1,800,000 distinct CDR3 sequences, with about two fifths found just once. The rearrangement joins TRBV9 to TRBJ1-2; D may be TRBD1 (5 bases). The sequence was obtained from a human donor in good health. Sequencing was performed on blood. CDR3 amino acids: CASSVDGRANYGYTF. The CDR3 DNA reads as TGTGCCAGCAGCGTAGACGGCAGGGCTAACTATGGCTACACCTTC.